This T cell receptor (beta chain) was observed in a study of blood T cell repertoires in COVID-19. Germline V lookup: CDR1 GTSNPN, CDR2 SVGIG (reference sequence). The CDR3 sequence is 16 residues long. The V segment lost 0 bases and the J segment 3 bases; nucleotides outside the gene matches: 8. In the authors' methods: Counts of nucleated cells, estimated from reference gene primer amplification, were obtained. Clones were read by immunoSEQ multiplex PCR, and TCRdb kept only the in-frame ones, dropping some. From that table come the V and J calls and clone size; the DNA was used to work out D and trimming. The data contain about 490,000 clones, around 85% of them singletons.

The sample taken for sequencing was peripheral blood. The clonotype originates from a human donor in a cohort sampled during active COVID-19. This chain connects TRBV30 to TRBJ1-1; TRBD1 aligns across 9 bases. The CDR3 nucleotides are TGTGCCTGGAGTGTACACAGGGGGCTTAGGGACACTGAAGCTTTCTTT. Amino acid sequence: CAWSVHRGLRDTEAFF.